The present entry profiles one TCR beta chain with its context. The protocol was immunoSEQ multiplex PCR, while the TCRdb copy is restricted to in-frame clones and leaves out a portion. The data hold 250,000 to 350,000 clones, with about 90% observed a single time. The data are from a study of blood T cell repertoires in COVID-19. For the study at large: Samples came from the United States, Italy and Spain, spanning acute and convalescent COVID-19.

Deletions cut 2 bases from V and 3 bases from J, with 8 bases between. There are 13 residues in the CDR3. Germline CDR1 reads PRHDT; CDR2 reads FYEKMQ (reference sequence). The TCR comes from a young woman who had recovered from COVID-19. Input material: peripheral blood. This chain uses TRBV13 with TRBJ2-7; TRBD1 is a possible D gene (6 bases). CDR3 region: CASSLIGGYEQYF. The CDR3 coding sequence is TGTGCCAGCAGCTTAATAGGGGGCTACGAGCAGTACTTC. The full variable domain, its missing parts supplied by reference TRBV13 and TRBJ2-7, is AAGVIQSPRHLIKEKRETATLKCYPIPRHDTVYWYQQGPGQDPQFLISFYEKMQSDKGSIPDRFSAQQFSDYHSELNMSSLELGDSALYFCASSLIGGYEQYFGPGTRLTVT.